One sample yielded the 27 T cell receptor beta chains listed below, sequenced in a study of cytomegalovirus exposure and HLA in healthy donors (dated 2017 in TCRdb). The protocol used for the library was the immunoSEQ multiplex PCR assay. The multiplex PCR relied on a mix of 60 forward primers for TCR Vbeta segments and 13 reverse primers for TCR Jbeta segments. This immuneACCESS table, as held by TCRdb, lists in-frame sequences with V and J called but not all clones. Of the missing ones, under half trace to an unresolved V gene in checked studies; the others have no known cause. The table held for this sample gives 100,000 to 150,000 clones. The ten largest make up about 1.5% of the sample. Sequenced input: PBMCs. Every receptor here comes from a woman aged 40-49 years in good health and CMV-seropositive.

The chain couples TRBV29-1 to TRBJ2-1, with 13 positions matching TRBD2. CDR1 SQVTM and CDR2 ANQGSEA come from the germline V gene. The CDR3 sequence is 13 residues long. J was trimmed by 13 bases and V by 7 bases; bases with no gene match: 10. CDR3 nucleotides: TGCAGCGCCGGGACTAGCGGGAAGTTAGGACAGTTCTTC. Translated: CSAGTSGKLGQFF.

The CDR3 reads CASSSRDRDEQFF. CDR3 DNA: TGTGCCAGCAGCTCCCGGGACAGGGACGAGCAGTTCTTC. The V call is TRBV5-6, the J call TRBJ2-1; 9 bases line up with TRBD1. Unmatched junction bases numbered 5, after V lost 3 bases and J lost 10 bases. This CDR3 spans 13 amino acids. The germline V gene encodes CDR1 SGHDT and CDR2 YYEEEE.

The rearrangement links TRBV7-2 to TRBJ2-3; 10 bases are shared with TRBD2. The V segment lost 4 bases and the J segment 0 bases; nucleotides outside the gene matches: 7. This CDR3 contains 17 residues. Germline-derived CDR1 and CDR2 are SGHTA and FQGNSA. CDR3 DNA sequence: TGTGCCAGCAGCTACTGGACTAGCGGAACTAGCACAGATACGCAGTATTTT. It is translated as CASSYWTSGTSTDTQYF. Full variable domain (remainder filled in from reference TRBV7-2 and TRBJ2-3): GAGVSQSPSNKVTEKGKDVELRCDPISGHTALYWYRQSLGQGLEFLIYFQGNSAPDKSGLPSDRFSAERTGGSVSTLTIQRTQQEDSAVYLCASSYWTSGTSTDTQYFGPGTRLTVL.

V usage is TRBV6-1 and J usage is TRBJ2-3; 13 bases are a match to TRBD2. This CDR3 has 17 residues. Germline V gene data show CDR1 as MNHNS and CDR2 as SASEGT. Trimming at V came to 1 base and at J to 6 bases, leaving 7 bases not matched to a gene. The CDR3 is CASSEGRLAGGRDTQYF. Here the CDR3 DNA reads TGTGCCAGCAGTGAAGGTAGACTAGCGGGAGGAAGGGATACGCAGTATTTT.

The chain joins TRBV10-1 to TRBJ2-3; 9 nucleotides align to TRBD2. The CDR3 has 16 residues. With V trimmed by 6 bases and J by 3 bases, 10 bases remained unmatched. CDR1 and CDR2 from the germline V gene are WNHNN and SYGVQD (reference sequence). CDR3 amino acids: CASSGGGLAGTDTQYF. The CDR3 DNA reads TGCGCCAGCAGCGGAGGCGGGCTAGCGGGGACAGATACGCAGTATTTT.

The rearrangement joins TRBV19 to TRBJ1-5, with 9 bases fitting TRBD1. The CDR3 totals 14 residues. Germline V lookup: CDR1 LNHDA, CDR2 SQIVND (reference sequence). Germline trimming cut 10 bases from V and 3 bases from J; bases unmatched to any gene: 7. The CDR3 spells CAISQGAANQPQHF. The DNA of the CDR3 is TGTGCCATATCACAGGGGGCGGCCAATCAGCCCCAGCATTTT.

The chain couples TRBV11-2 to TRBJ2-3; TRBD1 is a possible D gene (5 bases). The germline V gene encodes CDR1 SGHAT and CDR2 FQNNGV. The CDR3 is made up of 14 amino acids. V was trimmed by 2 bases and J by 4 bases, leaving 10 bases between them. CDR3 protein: CASSLTRVADTQYF. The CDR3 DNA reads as TGTGCCAGCAGCTTAACCAGGGTGGCAGATACGCAGTATTTT.

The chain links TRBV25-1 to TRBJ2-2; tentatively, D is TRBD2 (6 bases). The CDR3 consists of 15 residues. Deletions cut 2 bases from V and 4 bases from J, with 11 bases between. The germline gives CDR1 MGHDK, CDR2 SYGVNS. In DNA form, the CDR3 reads TGTGCCAGCAGTGAAAGGAGGGCCCCCACCGGGGAGCTGTTTTTT. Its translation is CASSERRAPTGELFF.

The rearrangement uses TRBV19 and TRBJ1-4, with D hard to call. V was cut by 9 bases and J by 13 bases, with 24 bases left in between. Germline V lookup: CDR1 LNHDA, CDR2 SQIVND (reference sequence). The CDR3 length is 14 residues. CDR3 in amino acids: CASQTPRAVGGLFF. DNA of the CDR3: TGTGCCAGCCAAACCCCGAGGGCCGTAGGTGGACTGTTTTTT.

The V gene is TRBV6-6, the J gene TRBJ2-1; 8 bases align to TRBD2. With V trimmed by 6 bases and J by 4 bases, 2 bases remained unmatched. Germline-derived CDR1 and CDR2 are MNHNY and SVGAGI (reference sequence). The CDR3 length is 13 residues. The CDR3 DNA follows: TGTGCCAGCAGAGCTAGCGGGTACAATGAGCAGTTCTTC. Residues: CASRASGYNEQFF.

CDR3 bases: TGTGCCAGCAGCGACACCTCTGGAAACACCATATATTTT. Its protein product is CASSDTSGNTIYF. V gene TRBV9 combines with J gene TRBJ1-3; D is undetermined. This CDR3 is 13 amino acids long. V dropped 3 bases and J dropped 0 bases, with 4 bases sitting between them. Per germline, CDR1 SGDLS and CDR2 YYNGEE.

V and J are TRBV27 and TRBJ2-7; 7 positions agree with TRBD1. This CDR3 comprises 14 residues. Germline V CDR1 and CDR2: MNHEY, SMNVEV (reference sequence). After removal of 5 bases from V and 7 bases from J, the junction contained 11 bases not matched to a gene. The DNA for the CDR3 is TGTGCCAGCAGTAAAGACAGGGTGGGGCGGGAGCAGTACTTC. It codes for CASSKDRVGREQYF.

The CDR3 DNA is TGCAGCGTTGAAGATCGCTCCGGGGCTAGCGGAGAGACCCAGTACTTC. Translating it yields CSVEDRSGASGETQYF. The chain links TRBV29-1 to TRBJ2-5; TRBD2 matches at 7 bases. The CDR3 consists of 16 residues. J was trimmed by 4 bases and V by 0 bases; bases with no gene match: 11. Looked up from germline, CDR1 is SQVTM and CDR2 is ANQGSEA.

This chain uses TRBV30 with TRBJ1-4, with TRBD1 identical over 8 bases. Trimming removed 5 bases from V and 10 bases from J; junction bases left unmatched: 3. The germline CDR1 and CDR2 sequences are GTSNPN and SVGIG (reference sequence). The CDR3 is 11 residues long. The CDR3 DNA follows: TGTGCCTGGGGACAGGGTGGAAAACTGTTTTTT. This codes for CAWGQGGKLFF.

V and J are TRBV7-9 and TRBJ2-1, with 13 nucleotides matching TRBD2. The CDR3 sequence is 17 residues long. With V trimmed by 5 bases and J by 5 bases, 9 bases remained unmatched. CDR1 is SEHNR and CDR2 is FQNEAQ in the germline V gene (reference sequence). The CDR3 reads CASSPRRLAGGNNEQFF. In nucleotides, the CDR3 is TGTGCCAGCAGCCCCCGTAGACTAGCGGGGGGAAACAATGAGCAGTTCTTC. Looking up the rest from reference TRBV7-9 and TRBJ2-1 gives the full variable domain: DTGVSQNPRHKITKRGQNVTFRCDPISEHNRLYWYRQTLGQGPEFLTYFQNEAQLEKSRLLSDRFSAERPKGSFSTLEIQRTEQGDSAMYLCASSPRRLAGGNNEQFFGPGTRLTVL.

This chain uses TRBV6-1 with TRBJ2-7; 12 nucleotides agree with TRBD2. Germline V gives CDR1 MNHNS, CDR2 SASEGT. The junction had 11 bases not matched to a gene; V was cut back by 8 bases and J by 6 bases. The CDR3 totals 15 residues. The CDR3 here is CASHRTSGKVREQYF. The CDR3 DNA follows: TGTGCCAGCCACCGGACTAGCGGGAAGGTGCGCGAGCAGTACTTC.

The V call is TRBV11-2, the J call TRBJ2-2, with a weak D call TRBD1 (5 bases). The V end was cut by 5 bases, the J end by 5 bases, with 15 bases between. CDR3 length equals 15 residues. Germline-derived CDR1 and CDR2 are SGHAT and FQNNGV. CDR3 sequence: CASSVDSYETGELFF. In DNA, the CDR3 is TGTGCCAGCAGCGTCGACAGCTATGAAACCGGGGAGCTGTTTTTT. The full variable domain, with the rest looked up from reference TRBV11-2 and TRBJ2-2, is EAGVAQSPRYKIIEKRQSVAFWCNPISGHATLYWYQQILGQGPKLLIQFQNNGVVDDSQLPKDRFSAERLKGVDSTLKIQPAKLEDSAVYLCASSVDSYETGELFFGEGSRLTVL.

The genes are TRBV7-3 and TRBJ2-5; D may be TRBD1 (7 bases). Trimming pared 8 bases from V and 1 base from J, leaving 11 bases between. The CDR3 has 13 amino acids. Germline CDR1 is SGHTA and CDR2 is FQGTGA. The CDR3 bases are TGTGCCAGCGCGGGACAGCCCCAAGAGACCCAGTACTTC. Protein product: CASAGQPQETQYF. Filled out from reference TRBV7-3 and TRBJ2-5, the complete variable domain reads GAGVSQTPSNKVTEKGKYVELRCDPISGHTALYWYRQSLGQGPEFLIYFQGTGAADDSGLPNDRFFAVRPEGSVSTLKIQRTERGDSAVYLCASAGQPQETQYFGPGTRLLVL.

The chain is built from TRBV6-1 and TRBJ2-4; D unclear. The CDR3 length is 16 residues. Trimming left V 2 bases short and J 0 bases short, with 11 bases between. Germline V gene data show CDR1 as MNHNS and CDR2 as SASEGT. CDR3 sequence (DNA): TGTGCCAGCAGTGAACATCGGAGTTCAGCCAAAAACATTCAGTACTTC. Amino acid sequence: CASSEHRSSAKNIQYF.

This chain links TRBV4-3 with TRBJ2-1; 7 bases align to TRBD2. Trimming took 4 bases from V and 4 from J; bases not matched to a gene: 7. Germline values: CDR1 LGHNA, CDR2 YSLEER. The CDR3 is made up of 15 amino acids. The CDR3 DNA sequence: TGCGCCAGCAGCCTCCGAGCGGGGCCTTACAATGAGCAGTTCTTC. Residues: CASSLRAGPYNEQFF.

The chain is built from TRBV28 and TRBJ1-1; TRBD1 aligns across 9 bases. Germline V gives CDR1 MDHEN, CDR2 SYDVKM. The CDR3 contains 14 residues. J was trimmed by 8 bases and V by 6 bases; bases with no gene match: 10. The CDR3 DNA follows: TGTGCCAGCAGAATTGAGGGACAGGGAGCCGAAGCTTTCTTT. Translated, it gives CASRIEGQGAEAFF.

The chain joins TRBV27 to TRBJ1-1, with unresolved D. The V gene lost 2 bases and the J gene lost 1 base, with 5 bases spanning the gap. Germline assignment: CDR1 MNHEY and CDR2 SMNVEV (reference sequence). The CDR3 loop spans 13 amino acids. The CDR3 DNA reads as TGTGCCAGCAGTTTACTTAAGAACACTGAAGCTTTCTTT. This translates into CASSLLKNTEAFF.

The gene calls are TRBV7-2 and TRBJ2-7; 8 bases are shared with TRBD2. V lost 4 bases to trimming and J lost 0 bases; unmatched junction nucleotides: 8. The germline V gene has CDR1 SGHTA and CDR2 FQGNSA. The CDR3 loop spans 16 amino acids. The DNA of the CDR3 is TGTGCCAGCAGCTCCGTAGCGGGACCCCCCTCCTACGAGCAGTACTTC. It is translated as CASSSVAGPPSYEQYF.

The CDR3 region is CASSQDEEGSYNEQFF. The CDR3 coding sequence is TGCGCCAGCAGCCAAGATGAGGAGGGCTCCTACAATGAGCAGTTCTTC. This chain uses TRBV4-3 with TRBJ2-1; D perhaps matches TRBD2 (6 bases). Germline CDR1 LGHNA, CDR2 YSLEER. This CDR3 is built from 16 residues. V dropped 0 bases and J dropped 0 bases, with 9 bases sitting between them.

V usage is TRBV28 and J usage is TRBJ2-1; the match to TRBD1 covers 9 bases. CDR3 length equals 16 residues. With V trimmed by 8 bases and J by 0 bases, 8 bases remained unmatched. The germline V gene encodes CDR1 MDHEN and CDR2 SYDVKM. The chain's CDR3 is CASRTGAQSSYNEQFF. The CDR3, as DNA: TGTGCCAGCCGGACAGGGGCTCAGAGCTCCTACAATGAGCAGTTCTTC.

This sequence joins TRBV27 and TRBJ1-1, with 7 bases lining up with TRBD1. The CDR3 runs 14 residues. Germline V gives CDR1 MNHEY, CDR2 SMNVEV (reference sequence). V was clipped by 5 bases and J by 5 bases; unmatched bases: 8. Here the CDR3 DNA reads TGTGCCAGCAGTCGTACAGGGGATTCGACTGAAGCTTTCTTT. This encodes CASSRTGDSTEAFF.

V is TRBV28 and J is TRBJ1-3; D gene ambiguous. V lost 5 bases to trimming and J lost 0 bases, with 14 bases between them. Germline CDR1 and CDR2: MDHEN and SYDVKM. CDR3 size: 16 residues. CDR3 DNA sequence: TGTGCCAGCAGTCCCATAGACTATACCTCTGGAAACACCATATATTTT. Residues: CASSPIDYTSGNTIYF.